This TCR beta chain was retrieved from a study of blood T cell repertoires in COVID-19. On the study more broadly: The United States, Italy and Spain were the sources of the acute and convalescent COVID-19 samples.

As handled by the study authors: Reference gene primers were amplified, and this amplification served to estimate nucleated cell counts. The table came from immunoSEQ multiplex PCR; TCRdb's copy has only in-frame clones and leaves some out. The V and J calls and the clone size are those of that table, but D and trimming were determined from the DNA. The sample holds fewer than 85,000 clones, 80% to 90% seen once. The CDR3 consists of 14 residues. Germline assignment: CDR1 SQVTM and CDR2 ANQGSEA. After removal of 4 bases from V and 3 bases from J, the junction contained 6 bases not matched to a gene. This chain links TRBV29-1 with TRBJ2-7; 10 nucleotides agree with TRBD1. This TCR was sampled from a man aged 50 or older with active COVID-19. Sequences were obtained from peripheral blood. The CDR3 loop is CSVAPGQGIYEQYF. As DNA, the CDR3 is TGCAGCGTTGCCCCGGGACAGGGGATCTACGAGCAGTACTTC.